These 3 T cell receptor beta chains were all obtained from the same sample, sequenced in a study of liver allograft versus peripheral blood T cells. On the study more broadly: Recipients' peripheral blood T cell receptor repertoires were compared with those in transplanted livers.

TCRdb independently ran MiXCR on the reads; one entry per CDR3 protein. In the table there are about 14,000 distinct CDR3 sequences, roughly 20% of which are singletons. These receptors came from a human patient who had a liver transplant. Some T cells may have originated in the graft donor.

The J gene is TRBJ2-3, the V gene TRBV11-2; 12 nucleotides align to TRBD2. This CDR3 has 16 amino acids. The germline CDR1 and CDR2 sequences are SGHAT and FQNNGV. The J segment lost 6 bases and the V segment lost 1 base, leaving 5 bases of the junction unmatched. The chain's CDR3 is CASSLVPTSGGDTQYF. CDR3 DNA: TGTGCCAGCAGCTTAGTCCCGACTAGCGGGGGCGATACGCAGTATTTT. Filled out from reference TRBV11-2 and TRBJ2-3, the complete variable domain reads EAGVAQSPRYKIIEKRQSVAFWCNPISGHATLYWYQQILGQGPKLLIQFQNNGVVDDSQLPKDRFSAERLKGVDSTLKIQPAKLEDSAVYLCASSLVPTSGGDTQYFGPGTRLTVL.

This clonotype is classed as medium-sized. The V and J genes are TRBV6-9 and TRBJ1-1; D remains unclear. The CDR3 is 14 residues long. V shed 7 bases and J shed 4 bases, with 16 bases lying between them. Germline assignment: CDR1 MNHGY and CDR2 SVAAGI. CDR3 sequence reads: CASTGGFLRTEAFF. The CDR3 coding sequence is TGTGCCAGCACCGGAGGTTTTCTGCGCACTGAAGCTTTCTTT.

This clonotype is termed medium-sized. V usage is TRBV29-1 and J usage is TRBJ2-1, with D tentatively TRBD2 (5 bases). Trimming cost V 3 bases and J 5 bases, with 14 bases left between them. There are 14 residues in the CDR3. Germline V lookup: CDR1 SQVTM, CDR2 ANQGSEA. The CDR3 DNA reads as TGCAGCGTTGAGTTGATCCGGGGTAACAATGAGCAGTTCTTC. Encoded protein: CSVELIRGNNEQFF.